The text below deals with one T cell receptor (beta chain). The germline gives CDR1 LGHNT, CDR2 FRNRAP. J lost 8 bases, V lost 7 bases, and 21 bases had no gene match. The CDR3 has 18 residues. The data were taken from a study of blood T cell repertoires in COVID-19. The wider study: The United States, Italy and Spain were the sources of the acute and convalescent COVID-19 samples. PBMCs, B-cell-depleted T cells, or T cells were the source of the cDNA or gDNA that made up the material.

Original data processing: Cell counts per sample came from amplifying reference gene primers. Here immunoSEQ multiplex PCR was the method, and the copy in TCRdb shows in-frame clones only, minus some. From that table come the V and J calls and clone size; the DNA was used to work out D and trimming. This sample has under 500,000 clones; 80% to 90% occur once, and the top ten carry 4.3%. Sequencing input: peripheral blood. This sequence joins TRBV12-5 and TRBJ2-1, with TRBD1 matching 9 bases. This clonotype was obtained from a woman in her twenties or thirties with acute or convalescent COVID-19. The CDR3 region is CASDYSWGQGQGNDEQFF. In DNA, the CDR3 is TGTGCTAGTGACTACTCCTGGGGCCAGGGACAGGGTAACGATGAGCAGTTCTTC.